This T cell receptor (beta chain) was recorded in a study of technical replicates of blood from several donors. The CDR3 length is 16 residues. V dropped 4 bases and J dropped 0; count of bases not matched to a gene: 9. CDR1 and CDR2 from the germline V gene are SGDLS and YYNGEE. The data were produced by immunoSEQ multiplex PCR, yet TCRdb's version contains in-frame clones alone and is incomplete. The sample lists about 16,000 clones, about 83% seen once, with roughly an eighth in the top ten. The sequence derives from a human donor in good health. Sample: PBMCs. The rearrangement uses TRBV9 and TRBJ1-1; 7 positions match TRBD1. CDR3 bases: TGTGCCAGCAGCACCTGGGACAGCCTTATGAACACTGAAGCTTTCTTT. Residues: CASSTWDSLMNTEAFF.